These 2 T cell receptor beta chains were sequenced from one sample in a study of a mutant IDH1 vaccine in newly diagnosed glioma. Using immunoSEQ multiplex PCR, the repertoire was profiled, and TCRdb retains in-frame clones only, with some absent. The sample records 70,000 or so clones, around 90% being singletons. Their antigens are not known. Documented time point: week 35, safety follow-up. In the vaccine, a single dose held 300 ug of the mutant IDH1 20-mer peptide, along with topical imiquimod. The sample consisted of PBMCs, taken from a glioma patient whose treatment included an IDH1 peptide vaccine. The receptors were sampled from a man younger than 45 with glioma.

The chain is built from TRBV15 and TRBJ1-1; D remains unclear. This CDR3 has 15 amino acids. The V and J ends lost 0 bases and 8 bases respectively, with 16 bases between them. CDR1 LNHNV and CDR2 YYDKDF come from the germline V gene (reference sequence). The CDR3 loop reads CATSRDQIEGREAFF. Here the CDR3 DNA reads TGTGCCACCAGCAGAGATCAGATCGAAGGGAGAGAAGCTTTCTTT.

The chain links TRBV28 to TRBJ2-7, with 8 positions matching TRBD2. This CDR3 is 14 amino acids long. V trimming: 7 bases; J trimming: 4 bases; junction bases outside the gene matches: 9. Germline lookup yields CDR1 MDHEN and CDR2 SYDVKM. CDR3 protein: CASISAGDVYEQYF. CDR3 in DNA: TGTGCCAGCATCTCAGCGGGAGACGTGTACGAGCAGTACTTC.